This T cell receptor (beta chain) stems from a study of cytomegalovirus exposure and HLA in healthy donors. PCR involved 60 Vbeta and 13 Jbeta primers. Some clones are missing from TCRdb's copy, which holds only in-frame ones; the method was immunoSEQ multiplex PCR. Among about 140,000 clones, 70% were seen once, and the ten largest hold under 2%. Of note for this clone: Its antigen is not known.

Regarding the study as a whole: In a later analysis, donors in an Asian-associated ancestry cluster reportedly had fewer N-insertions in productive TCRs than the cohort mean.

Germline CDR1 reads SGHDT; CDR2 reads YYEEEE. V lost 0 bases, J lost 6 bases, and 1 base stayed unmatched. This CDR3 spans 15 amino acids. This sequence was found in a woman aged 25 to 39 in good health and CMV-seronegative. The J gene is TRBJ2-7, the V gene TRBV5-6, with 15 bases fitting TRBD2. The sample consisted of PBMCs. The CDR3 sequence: CASSLGGLAGGEQYF. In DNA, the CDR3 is TGTGCCAGCAGCTTGGGGGGACTAGCGGGAGGCGAGCAGTACTTC.